This entry lists 8 T cell receptor beta chains sequenced from one sample in a study of control samples from healthy donors and cancer patients. The table came from immunoSEQ multiplex PCR; TCRdb's copy has only in-frame clones and leaves some out. The sample holds 35,000 to 55,000 clones, 75% to 95% seen once. The sample taken for sequencing was PBMCs. These receptors were taken from a woman in her thirties or forties with head and neck cancer.

The CDR3 loop is CASSYSPGTYGYTF. For the CDR3, the DNA is TGTGCCAGCAGTTACTCCCCGGGGACCTATGGCTACACCTTC. The rearrangement joins TRBV6-2 or TRBV6-3 to TRBJ1-2, with D perhaps matching TRBD1 (5 bases). V was pared by 0 bases and J by 4 bases, with 9 bases between. From germline, CDR1 is MNHEY and CDR2 SVGEGT. The CDR3 sequence is 14 residues long.

This chain joins TRBV18 and TRBJ1-2; D gene unclear. This CDR3 has 15 amino acids. The V and J ends lost 2 bases and 4 bases respectively, with 14 bases between them. Germline-derived CDR1 and CDR2 are KGHSH and LQKENI. CDR3: CASSPKDSGVYGYTF. In nucleotides, the CDR3 is TGTGCCAGCTCACCAAAAGACTCTGGGGTCTATGGCTACACCTTC.

V is TRBV5-8 and J is TRBJ2-1, with 11 bases lining up with TRBD1. The CDR3 consists of 18 residues. Germline V CDR1 and CDR2: SGHTS, YDEGEE. V dropped 4 bases and J dropped 8; count of bases not matched to a gene: 17. CDR3 amino acids: CASSHTKSSGQGADEQFF. DNA of the CDR3: TGTGCCAGCAGCCACACGAAGTCATCAGGACAGGGGGCGGATGAGCAGTTCTTC.

V usage is TRBV3-1 (or the pseudogene TRBV3-2) and J usage is TRBJ2-3, with TRBD2 matching over 9 bases. Trimming cost V 1 base and J 7 bases; bases outside gene matches: 9. Germline loops: CDR1 LGHDT, CDR2 YNNKEL (reference sequence). The CDR3 totals 16 residues. CDR3 DNA: TGTGCCAGCAGCCAAGTTTCGGCGGGAGGGCCGAATACGCAGTATTTT. Translated, it gives CASSQVSAGGPNTQYF.

The chain uses TRBV28 and TRBJ1-6; TRBD1 aligns across 11 bases. The CDR3 has 19 residues. V lost 5 bases to trimming and J lost 3 bases; unmatched junction nucleotides: 12. Germline lookup yields CDR1 MDHEN and CDR2 SYDVKM. CDR3 sequence: CASSRPGTGGLDYNSPLHF. The CDR3 bases are TGTGCCAGCAGTCGTCCCGGGACAGGGGGATTGGACTATAATTCACCCCTCCACTTT.

V gene TRBV28 combines with J gene TRBJ2-3, with a weak D call TRBD2 (5 bases). Germline V gene sequence: CDR1 MDHEN, CDR2 SYDVKM. This CDR3 comprises 16 residues. V was cut by 5 bases and J by 0 bases, with 15 bases left in between. In nucleotides, the CDR3 is TGTGCCAGCAGTCCCATCCAGCGGACTAGCACAGATACGCAGTATTTT. Translating it yields CASSPIQRTSTDTQYF.

The chain couples TRBV7-2 to TRBJ1-5; D possibly corresponds to TRBD1 (5 bases). This CDR3 is built from 16 residues. Germline V gene sequence: CDR1 SGHTA, CDR2 FQGNSA. Trimming shortened V by 2 bases and J by 2 bases, and 13 bases separated the two germline ends. As DNA, the CDR3 is TGTGCCAGCAGCTTATCGGGGGGTATGGGCAATCAGCCCCAGCATTTT. Translated: CASSLSGGMGNQPQHF.

The V gene is TRBV19, the J gene TRBJ2-3; D may match TRBD1 or TRBD2 (5 bases each). CDR1 and CDR2 (germline): LNHDA, SQIVND (reference sequence). The V gene lost 3 bases and the J gene lost 4 bases, with 23 bases spanning the gap. This CDR3 is built from 18 residues. CDR3 nucleotide sequence: TGTGCCAGTAGTATCCTTGGAACCATGGATAGGGGAGCAGATACGCAGTATTTT. This codes for CASSILGTMDRGADTQYF.